This T cell receptor beta chain was identified in a study of graft-versus-host responses after intestinal transplantation (dated by TCRdb to about 2021). For the wider study: The transplants that recipients received were multivisceral, liver-intestinal, or isolated intestinal. Every recipient was given anti-thymocyte globulin induction, then maintenance tacrolimus and steroids for roughly three years. After intestinal transplantation, graft-versus-host and host-versus-graft alloreactive T cell clones were followed in the graft, circulation and bone marrow using bulk TCR-beta CDR3 sequencing. Alloreactive clones were identified by sequencing pre-transplant mixed lymphocyte reaction products and comparing these products with unstimulated pre-transplant donor and recipient T cells. The cohort enrolled 24 intestinal transplant recipients, one of whom was a retransplant, and a few patients without pretransplant specimens were excluded. Donor T cell macrochimerism was defined as a peak of at least 4% donor T cells among recipient peripheral blood mononuclear cells. Rather than being sequenced by the commercial service, samples from three later patients were sequenced in-house on an Illumina MiSeq and processed with MiXCR.

Concerning this clone itself: Its antigen remains undetermined. Qualities for individual bases were not recorded, and no much larger clone is one base off.

The label giving this sample's time point can be read as: cells obtained before transplantation from donor or recipient. CD3+CD4+ and CD3+CD8+ populations were FACS-sorted from unstimulated pre-transplant donor and recipient cells taken from spleen or lymph nodes. The library was obtained by the immunoSEQ multiplex PCR assay. For most patients, genomic DNA was isolated with the Qiagen DNeasy Blood and Tissue Kit and shipped frozen to Adaptive Biotechnologies for TCR sequencing. For most patients, high-throughput TCR-beta CDR3 sequencing of genomic DNA was performed by Adaptive Biotechnologies. The paper's processing steps were these. TCR sequencing data were retrieved from Adaptive's ImmunoSEQ software for around 18 patients, whereas a few other patients were processed with MiXCR and VDJtools. CD4 versus CD8 sorting errors were corrected by removing sequences found in both subsets at a frequency ratio below 5:1. CDR3 nucleotide sequences shared by donor and recipient were removed because the origin of these sequences could not be assigned. Alloreactive clones required at least 2-fold expansion over unstimulated cells and minimum CFSE-low frequency of 0.002% (template counts) or 0.001% (read counts). Clones were considered mappable if detected in sequenced pre-transplant spleen, lymph node, or MLR CFSE-low populations of the donor or recipient. The cumulative frequency of alloreactive clones was calculated as a percentage of all sequences, weighted by copy number. Held by TCRdb, this immuneACCESS table contains in-frame sequences only and omits some clones. Under half of the omission traces to an unresolved V gene where checked; the cause of the rest is unknown. V, J and clone size are taken as reported in that table, and D and trimming were inferred from the DNA itself. The sample table lists 80,000 to 100,000 clones, 92% of them with a count of one. The top ten hold around 0.07% of the sample.

Study-level results and caveats: The relatively low number and heterogeneity of intestinal transplant patients limited the conclusions. Early after transplant, declines in HvG clones were associated with peak levels of circulating GvH clones. GvH clones were detected in recipient bone marrow, and some of these GvH clones were observed earlier in ileal mucosa or blood, consistent with an intestinal mucosal origin. In patients with donor T cell macrochimerism, the allografts had high GvH to HvG T cell clonal ratios.

In the germline V gene (reference sequence), CDR1 corresponds to LNHNV and CDR2 to YYDKDF. V is cut back by 5 bases and J by 1 base, with 7 bases in the junction unmatched. The CDR3 starts with the cysteine, ends with the phenylalanine, and has 15 residues. Only the CDR3 part of the read is kept: 45 bases, read in frame from the first base. Here the chain combines TRBV15 and TRBJ2-7; 8 bases in the middle match TRBD2. This TCR was recovered from a human donor who was the organ donor for an intestinal transplant. This specimen was unstimulated CD8+ T cells sorted from spleen or lymph node cells, taken before transplant. The CDR3 region: CATSSSRLASYEQYF. The DNA sequence is TGTGCCACCAGCTCCTCTCGACTAGCGTCCTACGAGCAGTACTTC.